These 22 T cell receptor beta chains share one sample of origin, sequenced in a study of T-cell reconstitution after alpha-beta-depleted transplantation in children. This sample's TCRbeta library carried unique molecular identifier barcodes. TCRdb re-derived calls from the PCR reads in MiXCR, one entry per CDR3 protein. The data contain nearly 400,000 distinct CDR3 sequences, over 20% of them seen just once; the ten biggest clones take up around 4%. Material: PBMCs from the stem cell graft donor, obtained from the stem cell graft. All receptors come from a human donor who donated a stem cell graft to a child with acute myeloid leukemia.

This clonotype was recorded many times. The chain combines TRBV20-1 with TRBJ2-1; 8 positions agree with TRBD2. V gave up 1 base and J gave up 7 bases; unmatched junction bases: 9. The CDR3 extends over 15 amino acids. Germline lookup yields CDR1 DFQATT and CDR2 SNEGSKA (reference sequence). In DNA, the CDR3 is TGCAGTGCTAGAGTGGGCAGCGGGGGTGGGAATGAGCAGTTCTTC. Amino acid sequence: CSARVGSGGGNEQFF.

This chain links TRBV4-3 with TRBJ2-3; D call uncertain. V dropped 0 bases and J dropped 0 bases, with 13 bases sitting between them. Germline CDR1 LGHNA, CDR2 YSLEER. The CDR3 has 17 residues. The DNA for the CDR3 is TGCGCCAGCAGCCAAGATTCAATGGGAACTAGCACAGATACGCAGTATTTT. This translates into CASSQDSMGTSTDTQYF.

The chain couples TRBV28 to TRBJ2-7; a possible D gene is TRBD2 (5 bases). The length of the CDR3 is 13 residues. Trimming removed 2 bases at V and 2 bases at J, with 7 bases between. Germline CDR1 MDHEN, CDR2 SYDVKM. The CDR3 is CASSLAGAYEQYF. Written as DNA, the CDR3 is TGTGCCAGCAGTTTAGCGGGTGCCTACGAGCAGTACTTC.

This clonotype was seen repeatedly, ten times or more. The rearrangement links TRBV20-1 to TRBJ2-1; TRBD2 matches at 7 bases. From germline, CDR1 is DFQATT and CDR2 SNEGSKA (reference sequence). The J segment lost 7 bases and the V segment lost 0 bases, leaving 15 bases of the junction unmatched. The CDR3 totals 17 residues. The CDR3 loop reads CSARDQLAVRVWNEQFF. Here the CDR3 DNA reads TGCAGTGCTAGAGATCAGCTAGCGGTTCGAGTCTGGAATGAGCAGTTCTTC.

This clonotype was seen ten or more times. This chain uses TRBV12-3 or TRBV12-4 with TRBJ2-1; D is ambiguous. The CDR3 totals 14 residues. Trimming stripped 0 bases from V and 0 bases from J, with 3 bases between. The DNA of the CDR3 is TGTGCCAGCAGTTTAGCGGTCTCCTACAATGAGCAGTTCTTC. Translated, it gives CASSLAVSYNEQFF.

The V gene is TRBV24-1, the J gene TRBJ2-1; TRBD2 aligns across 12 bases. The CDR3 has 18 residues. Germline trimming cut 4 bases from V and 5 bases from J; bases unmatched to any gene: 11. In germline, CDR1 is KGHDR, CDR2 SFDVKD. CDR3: CATSDQGLAGRVNNEQFF. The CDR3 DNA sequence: TGTGCCACCAGTGACCAAGGACTAGCGGGGAGGGTGAACAATGAGCAGTTCTTC.

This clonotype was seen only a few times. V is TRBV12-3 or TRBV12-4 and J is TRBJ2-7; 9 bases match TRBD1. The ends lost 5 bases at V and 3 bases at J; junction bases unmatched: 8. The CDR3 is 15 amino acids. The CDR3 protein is CASSLVQGAVYEQYF. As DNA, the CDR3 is TGTGCCAGCAGTCTAGTACAGGGGGCGGTCTACGAGCAGTACTTC.

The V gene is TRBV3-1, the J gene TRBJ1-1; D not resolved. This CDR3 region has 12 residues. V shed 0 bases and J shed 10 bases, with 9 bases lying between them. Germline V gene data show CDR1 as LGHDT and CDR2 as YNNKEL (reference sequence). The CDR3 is CASSQDPTPAFF. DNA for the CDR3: TGTGCCAGCAGCCAAGACCCGACCCCAGCTTTCTTT.

The CDR3 reads CASSYLGGTGGSHEQYF. The CDR3 nucleotides are TGTGCCAGCAGTTACCTCGGGGGGACAGGGGGAAGCCACGAGCAGTACTTC. The rearrangement joins TRBV28 to TRBJ2-7; 11 bases fit TRBD1. Germline lookup yields CDR1 MDHEN and CDR2 SYDVKM. V gave up 4 bases and J gave up 5 bases; unmatched junction bases: 13. The CDR3 is made up of 17 amino acids.

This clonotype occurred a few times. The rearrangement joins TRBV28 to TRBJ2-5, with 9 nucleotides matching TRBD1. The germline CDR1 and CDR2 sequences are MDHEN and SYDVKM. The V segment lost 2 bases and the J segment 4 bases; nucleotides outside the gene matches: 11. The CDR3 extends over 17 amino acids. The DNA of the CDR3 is TGTGCCAGCAGTTTAGTTCCGGGACAGGGAGAGGGAGAGACCCAGTACTTC. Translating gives CASSLVPGQGEGETQYF.

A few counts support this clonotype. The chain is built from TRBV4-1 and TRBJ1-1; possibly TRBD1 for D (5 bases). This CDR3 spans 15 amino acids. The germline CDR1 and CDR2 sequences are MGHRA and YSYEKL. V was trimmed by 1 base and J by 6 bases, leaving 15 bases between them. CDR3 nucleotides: TGCGCCAGCAGCCAAGGTCTCTCAGGGAAATCTGAAGCTTTCTTT. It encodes CASSQGLSGKSEAFF.

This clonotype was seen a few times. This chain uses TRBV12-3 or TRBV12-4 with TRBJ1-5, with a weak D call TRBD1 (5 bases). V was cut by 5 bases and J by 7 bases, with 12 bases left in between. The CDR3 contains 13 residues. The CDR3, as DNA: TGTGCCAGCAGTAGGACACGATGGCAGCCCCAGCATTTT. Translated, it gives CASSRTRWQPQHF.

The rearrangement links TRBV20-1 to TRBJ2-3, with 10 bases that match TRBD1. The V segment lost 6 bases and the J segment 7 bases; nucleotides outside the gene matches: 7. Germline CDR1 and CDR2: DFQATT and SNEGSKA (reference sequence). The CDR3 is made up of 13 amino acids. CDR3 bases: TGCAGTGCAACCGGGACAGGGGAAAATACGCAGTATTTT. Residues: CSATGTGENTQYF.

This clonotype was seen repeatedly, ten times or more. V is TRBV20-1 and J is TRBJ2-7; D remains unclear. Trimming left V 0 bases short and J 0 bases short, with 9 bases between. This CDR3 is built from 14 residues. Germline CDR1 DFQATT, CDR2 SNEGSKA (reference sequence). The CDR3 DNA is TGCAGTGCTAGAGATCCGGTCAGCTCCTACGAGCAGTACTTC. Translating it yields CSARDPVSSYEQYF.

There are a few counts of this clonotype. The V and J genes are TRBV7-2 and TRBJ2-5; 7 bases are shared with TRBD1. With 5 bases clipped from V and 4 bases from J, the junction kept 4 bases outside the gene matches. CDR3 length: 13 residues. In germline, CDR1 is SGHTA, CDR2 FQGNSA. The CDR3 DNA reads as TGTGCCAGCAGCGGGGACAGCGGAGAGACCCAGTACTTC. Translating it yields CASSGDSGETQYF.

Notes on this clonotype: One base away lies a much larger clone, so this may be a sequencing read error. The CDR3 DNA is TGTGCCAGCAGTTTTGAGGGGCTGAACACTGAAGCTTTCTTT. Translating gives CASSFEGLNTEAFF. The chain joins TRBV12-3 or TRBV12-4 to TRBJ1-1, with a tentative D call TRBD1 (5 bases). There are 14 residues in the CDR3. Trimming took off 3 bases at V and 0 bases at J, with 8 bases between the two ends.

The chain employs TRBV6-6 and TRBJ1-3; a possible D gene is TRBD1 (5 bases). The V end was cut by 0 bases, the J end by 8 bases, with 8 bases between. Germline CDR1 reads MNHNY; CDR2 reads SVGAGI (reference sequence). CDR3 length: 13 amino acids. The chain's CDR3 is CASSYSRVDTIYF. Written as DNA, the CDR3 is TGTGCCAGCAGTTACTCCAGGGTCGACACCATATATTTT.

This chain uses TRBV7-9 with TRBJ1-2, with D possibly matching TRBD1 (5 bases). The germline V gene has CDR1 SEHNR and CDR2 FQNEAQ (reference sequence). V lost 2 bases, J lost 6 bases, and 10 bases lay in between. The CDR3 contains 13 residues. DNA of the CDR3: TGTGCCAGCAGCTTATTAGGGACCGATGGCTACACCTTC. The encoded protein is CASSLLGTDGYTF.

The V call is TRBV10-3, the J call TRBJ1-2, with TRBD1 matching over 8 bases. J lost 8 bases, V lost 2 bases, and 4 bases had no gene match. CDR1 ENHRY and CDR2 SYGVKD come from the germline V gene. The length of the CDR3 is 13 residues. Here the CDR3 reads CAISEQGAGGYTF. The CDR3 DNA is TGTGCCATCAGTGAGCAGGGGGCTGGAGGCTACACCTTC.

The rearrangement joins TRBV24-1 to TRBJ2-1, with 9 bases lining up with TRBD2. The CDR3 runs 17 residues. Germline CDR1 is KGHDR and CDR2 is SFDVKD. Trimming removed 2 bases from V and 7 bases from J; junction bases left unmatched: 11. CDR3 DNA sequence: TGTGCCACCAGTGATTCGGGTCTGCGGGAGGGCCGGAATGAGCAGTTCTTC. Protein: CATSDSGLREGRNEQFF.

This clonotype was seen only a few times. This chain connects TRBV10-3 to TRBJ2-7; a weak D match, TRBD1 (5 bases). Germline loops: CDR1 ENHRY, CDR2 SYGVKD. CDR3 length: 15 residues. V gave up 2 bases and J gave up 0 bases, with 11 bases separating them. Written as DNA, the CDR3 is TGTGCCATCAGTGAGGTGGGGCGCCTCTCCTACGAGCAGTACTTC. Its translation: CAISEVGRLSYEQYF.

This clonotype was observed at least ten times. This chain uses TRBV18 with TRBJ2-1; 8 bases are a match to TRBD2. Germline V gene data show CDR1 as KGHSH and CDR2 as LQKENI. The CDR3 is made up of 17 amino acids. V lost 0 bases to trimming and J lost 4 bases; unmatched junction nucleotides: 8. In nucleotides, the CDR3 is TGTGCCAGCTCACCACCCTTGGCGGGAGGATCGTACAATGAGCAGTTCTTC. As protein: CASSPPLAGGSYNEQFF.